This record covers a single T cell receptor (beta chain). No antigen is known for it. The data were obtained in a study of CD8 T cells in ankylosing spondylitis. TCRdb reprocessed the 5' RACE reads via MiXCR and lists one record per CDR3 protein. Of over 450,000 distinct CDR3 sequences in the sample, roughly an eighth were seen once. Regarding the study as a whole: What seemed typical of ankylosing spondylitis blood was a TCR beta motif built from roughly eight highly homologous variants. Reportedly, matched ankylosing spondylitis synovial fluid was significantly enriched for disease-linked clones.

Germline assignment: CDR1 DFQATT and CDR2 SNEGSKA (reference sequence). Trimming removed 1 base at V and 7 bases at J, with 11 bases between. The CDR3 has 13 amino acids. The sequence came from a male donor with ankylosing spondylitis. The chain has TRBV20-1 and TRBJ1-5; no definite D call. Input material: blood, either unsorted or a sorted T cell fraction (not recorded which). CDR3 sequence (DNA): TGCAGTGCTAGAGGCATGGGAGACCAGCCCCAGCATTTT. Its translation is CSARGMGDQPQHF.